The clone carrying this T cell receptor beta chain was recorded a few times. TCR alpha and beta CDR3 regions were amplified from RNA using iRepertoire nested multiplex PCR. TCRdb re-called the multiplex PCR reads with MiXCR, one entry per CDR3 protein. This sample has about 380,000 distinct CDR3 sequences, with 41% found just once. The record originates from a study of glioma-infiltrating T cells. Sequencing was done on a sample of glioma tissue, nonneoplastic brain tissue, or PBMCs (not recorded which). The source of this sequence is a human donor with low-grade glioma or glioblastoma, undergoing nonglioma brain surgery, or in good health (not recorded which).

Here the CDR3 reads CSARYRGYSYNEQFF. The CDR3 DNA reads as TGCAGTGCTAGATACAGAGGATATTCCTACAATGAGCAGTTCTTC. The gene calls are TRBV20-1 and TRBJ2-1; D uncertain. The V gene lost 2 bases and the J gene lost 1 base, with 12 bases spanning the gap. Germline V gene lookup returns CDR1 DFQATT and CDR2 SNEGSKA (reference sequence). The CDR3 covers 15 residues.